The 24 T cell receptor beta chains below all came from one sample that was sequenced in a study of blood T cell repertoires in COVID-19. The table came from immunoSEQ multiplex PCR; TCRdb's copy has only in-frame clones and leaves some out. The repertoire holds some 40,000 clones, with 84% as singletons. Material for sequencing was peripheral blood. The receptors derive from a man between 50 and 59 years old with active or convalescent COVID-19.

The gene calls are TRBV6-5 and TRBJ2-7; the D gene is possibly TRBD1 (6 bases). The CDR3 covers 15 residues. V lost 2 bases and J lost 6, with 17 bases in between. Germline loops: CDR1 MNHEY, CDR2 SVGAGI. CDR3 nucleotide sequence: TGTGCCAGCAGTTACCTGGACAGTCCTCGGAGCGAGCAGTACTTC. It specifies CASSYLDSPRSEQYF.

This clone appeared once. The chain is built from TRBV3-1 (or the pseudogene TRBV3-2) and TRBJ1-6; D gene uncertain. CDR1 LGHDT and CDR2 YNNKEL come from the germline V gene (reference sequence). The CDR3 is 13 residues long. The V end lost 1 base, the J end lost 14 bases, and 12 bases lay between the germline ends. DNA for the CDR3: TGTGCCAGCAGCCAAGCAGAGGGTCGGTCCCTCCACTTT. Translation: CASSQAEGRSLHF.

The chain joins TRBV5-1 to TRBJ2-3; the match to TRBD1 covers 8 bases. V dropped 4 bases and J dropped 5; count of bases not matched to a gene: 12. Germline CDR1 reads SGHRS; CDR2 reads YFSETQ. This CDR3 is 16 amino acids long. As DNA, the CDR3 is TGCGCCAGCAGCATCAACGCAGGGGGCGCGGGAGATACGCAGTATTTT. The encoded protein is CASSINAGGAGDTQYF.

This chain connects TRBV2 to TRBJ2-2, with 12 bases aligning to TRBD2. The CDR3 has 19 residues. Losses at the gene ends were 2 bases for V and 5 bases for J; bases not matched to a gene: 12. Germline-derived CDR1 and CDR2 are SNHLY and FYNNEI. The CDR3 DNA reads TGTGCCAGCAGTGAACCGTCGCTAGCGGGGGGGCTTATAACCGGGGAGCTGTTTTTT. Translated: CASSEPSLAGGLITGELFF.

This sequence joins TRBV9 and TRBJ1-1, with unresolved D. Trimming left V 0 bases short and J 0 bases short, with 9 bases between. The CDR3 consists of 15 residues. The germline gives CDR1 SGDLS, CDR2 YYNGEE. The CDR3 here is CASSVVGVMNTEAFF. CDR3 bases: TGTGCCAGCAGCGTAGTCGGGGTCATGAACACTGAAGCTTTCTTT.

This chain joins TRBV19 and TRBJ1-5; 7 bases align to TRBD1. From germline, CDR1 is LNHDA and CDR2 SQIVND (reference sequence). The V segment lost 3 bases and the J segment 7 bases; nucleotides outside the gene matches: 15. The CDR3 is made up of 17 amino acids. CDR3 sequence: CASSIGGQGGDWQPQHF. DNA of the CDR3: TGTGCCAGTAGTATCGGGGGCCAGGGGGGTGATTGGCAGCCCCAGCATTTT.

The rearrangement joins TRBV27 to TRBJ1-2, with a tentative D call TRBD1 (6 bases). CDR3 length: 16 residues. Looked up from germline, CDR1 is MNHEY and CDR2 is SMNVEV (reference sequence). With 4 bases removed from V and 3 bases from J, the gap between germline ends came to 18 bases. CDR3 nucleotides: TGTGCCAGCAGTTCCCATTTGTCCAGGGGTGACTATGGCTACACCTTC. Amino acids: CASSSHLSRGDYGYTF.

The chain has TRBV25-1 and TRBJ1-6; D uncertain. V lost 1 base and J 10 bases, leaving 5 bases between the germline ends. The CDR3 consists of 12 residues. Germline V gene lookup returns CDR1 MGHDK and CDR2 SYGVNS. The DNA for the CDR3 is TGTGCCAGCAGTGAATCACGGTCACCCCTCCACTTT. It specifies CASSESRSPLHF.

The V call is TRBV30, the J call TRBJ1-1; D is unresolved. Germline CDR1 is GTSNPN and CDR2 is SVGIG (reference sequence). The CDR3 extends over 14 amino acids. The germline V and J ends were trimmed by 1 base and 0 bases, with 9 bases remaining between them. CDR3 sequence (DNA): TGTGCCTGGAGTGGTAGCGGGGTGAACACTGAAGCTTTCTTT. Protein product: CAWSGSGVNTEAFF.

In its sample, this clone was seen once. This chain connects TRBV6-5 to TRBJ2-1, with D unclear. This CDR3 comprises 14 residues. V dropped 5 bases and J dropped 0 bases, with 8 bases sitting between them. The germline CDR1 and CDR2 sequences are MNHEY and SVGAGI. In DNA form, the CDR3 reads TGTGCCAGCAGTCGAGCTAGCTCCTACAATGAGCAGTTCTTC. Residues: CASSRASSYNEQFF.

The CDR3: CASSLSGRGYVEQYF. As DNA, the CDR3 is TGCGCCAGCAGCTTGTCGGGCAGGGGGTACGTCGAGCAGTACTTC. The chain carries TRBV5-1 and TRBJ2-7; 7 nucleotides agree with TRBD1. The CDR3 covers 15 residues. With V trimmed by 1 base and J by 6 bases, 10 bases remained unmatched. Germline lookup yields CDR1 SGHRS and CDR2 YFSETQ.

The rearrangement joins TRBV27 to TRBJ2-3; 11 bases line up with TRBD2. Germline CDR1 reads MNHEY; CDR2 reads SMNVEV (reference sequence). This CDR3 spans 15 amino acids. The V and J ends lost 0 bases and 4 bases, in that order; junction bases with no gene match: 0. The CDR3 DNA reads TGTGCCAGCAGTTTATCACTAGCGGGGGCAGATACGCAGTATTTT. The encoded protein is CASSLSLAGADTQYF.

DNA of the CDR3: TGTGCCAGCAGCCGACGGCTTCCCCAGGGCTCCTACGAGCAGTACTTC. This encodes CASSRRLPQGSYEQYF. V gene TRBV6-2 or TRBV6-3 combines with J gene TRBJ2-7; possibly TRBD1 for D (5 bases). The CDR3 has 16 amino acids. Germline V gene sequence: CDR1 MNHEY, CDR2 SVGEGT. Trimming removed 6 bases at V and 0 bases at J, with 18 bases between.

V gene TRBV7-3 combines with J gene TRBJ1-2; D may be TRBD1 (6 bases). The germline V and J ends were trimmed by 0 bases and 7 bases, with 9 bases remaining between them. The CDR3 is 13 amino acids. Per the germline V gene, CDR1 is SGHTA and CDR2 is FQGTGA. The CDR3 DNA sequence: TGTGCCAGCAGCTTAACGTCAGGGGTTGGCTACACCTTC. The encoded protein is CASSLTSGVGYTF.

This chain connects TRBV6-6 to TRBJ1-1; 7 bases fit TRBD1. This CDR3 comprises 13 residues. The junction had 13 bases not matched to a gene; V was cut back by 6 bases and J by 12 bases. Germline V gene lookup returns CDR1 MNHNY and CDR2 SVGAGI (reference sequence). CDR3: CASSVGQAQRSFF. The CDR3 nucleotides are TGTGCCAGCAGCGTAGGACAGGCCCAGAGGTCTTTCTTT.

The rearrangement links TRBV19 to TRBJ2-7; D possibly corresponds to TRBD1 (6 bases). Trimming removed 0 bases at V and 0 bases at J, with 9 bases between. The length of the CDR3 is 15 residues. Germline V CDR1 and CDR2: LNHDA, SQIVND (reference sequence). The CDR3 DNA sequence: TGTGCCAGTAGTATAGAAACAGGGAGCTCCTACGAGCAGTACTTC. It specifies CASSIETGSSYEQYF.

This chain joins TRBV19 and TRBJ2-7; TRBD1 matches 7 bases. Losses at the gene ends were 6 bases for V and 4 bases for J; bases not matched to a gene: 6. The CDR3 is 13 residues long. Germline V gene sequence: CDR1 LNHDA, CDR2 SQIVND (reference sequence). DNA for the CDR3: TGTGCCAGTAGCAACGCCAGGGGGTACGAGCAGTACTTC. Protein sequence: CASSNARGYEQYF.

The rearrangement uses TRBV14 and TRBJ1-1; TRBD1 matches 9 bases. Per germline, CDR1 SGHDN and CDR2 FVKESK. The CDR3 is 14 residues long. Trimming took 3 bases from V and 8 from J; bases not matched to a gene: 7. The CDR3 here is CASSQSGQGWEAFF. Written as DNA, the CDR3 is TGTGCCAGCAGCCAGTCTGGACAGGGGTGGGAAGCTTTCTTT.

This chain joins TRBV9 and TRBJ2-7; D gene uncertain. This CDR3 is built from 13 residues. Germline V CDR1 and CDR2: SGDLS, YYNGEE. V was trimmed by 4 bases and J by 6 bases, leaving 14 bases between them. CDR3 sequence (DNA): TGTGCCAGCAGCCTCCGGTCCTCGGGCGAGCAGTACTTC. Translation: CASSLRSSGEQYF.

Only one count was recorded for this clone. CDR3 bases: TGTGCCAGCAGCAAGGGGGGGCGGGGCACAGATACGCAGTATTTT. It codes for CASSKGGRGTDTQYF. V and J are TRBV21-1 and TRBJ2-3; the DNA was not used to check the table's D call, TRBD2. TRBV21-1 is an annotated pseudogene. This CDR3 has 15 residues.

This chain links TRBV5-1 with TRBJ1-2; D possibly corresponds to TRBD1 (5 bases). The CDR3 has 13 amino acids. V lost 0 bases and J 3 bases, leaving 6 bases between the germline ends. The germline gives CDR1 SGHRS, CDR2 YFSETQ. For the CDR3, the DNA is TGCGCCAGCAGCTTGGACAGGTACTATGGCTACACCTTC. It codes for CASSLDRYYGYTF.

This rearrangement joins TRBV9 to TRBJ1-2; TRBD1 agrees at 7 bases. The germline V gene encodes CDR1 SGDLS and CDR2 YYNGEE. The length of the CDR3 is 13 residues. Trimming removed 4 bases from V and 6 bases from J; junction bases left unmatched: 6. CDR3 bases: TGTGCCAGCAGCCCCCGACAGGGCGATGGCTACACCTTC. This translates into CASSPRQGDGYTF.

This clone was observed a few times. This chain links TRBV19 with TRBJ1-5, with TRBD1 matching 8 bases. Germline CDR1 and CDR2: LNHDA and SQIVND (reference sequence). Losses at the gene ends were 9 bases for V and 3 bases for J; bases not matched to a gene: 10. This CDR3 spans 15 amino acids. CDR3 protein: CASFPGQVNNQPQHF. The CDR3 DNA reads TGTGCCAGCTTTCCGGGACAGGTAAACAATCAGCCCCAGCATTTT.

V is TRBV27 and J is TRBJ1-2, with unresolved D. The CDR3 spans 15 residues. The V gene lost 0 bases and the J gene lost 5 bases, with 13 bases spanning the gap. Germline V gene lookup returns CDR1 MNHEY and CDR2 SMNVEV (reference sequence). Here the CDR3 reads CASSLSPEGNYGYTF. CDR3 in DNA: TGTGCCAGCAGTTTATCTCCCGAGGGAAATTATGGCTACACCTTC.